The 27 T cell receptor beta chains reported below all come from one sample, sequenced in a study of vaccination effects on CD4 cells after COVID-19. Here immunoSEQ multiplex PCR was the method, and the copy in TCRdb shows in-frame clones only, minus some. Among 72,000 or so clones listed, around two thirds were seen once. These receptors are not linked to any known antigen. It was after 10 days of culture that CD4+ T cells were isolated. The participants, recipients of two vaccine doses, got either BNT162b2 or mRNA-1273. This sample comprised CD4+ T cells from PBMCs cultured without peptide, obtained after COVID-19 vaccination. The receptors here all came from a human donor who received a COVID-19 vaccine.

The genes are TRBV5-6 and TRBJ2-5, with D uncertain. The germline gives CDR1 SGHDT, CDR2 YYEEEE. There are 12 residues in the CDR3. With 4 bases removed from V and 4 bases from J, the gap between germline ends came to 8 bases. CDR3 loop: CASSGVRETQYF. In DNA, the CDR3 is TGTGCCAGCAGCGGTGTTAGAGAGACCCAGTACTTC.

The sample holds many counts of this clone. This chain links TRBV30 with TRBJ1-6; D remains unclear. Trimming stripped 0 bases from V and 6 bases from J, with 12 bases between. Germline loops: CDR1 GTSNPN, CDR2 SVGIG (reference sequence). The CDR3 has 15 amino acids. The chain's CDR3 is CAWSVHPTSNSPLHF. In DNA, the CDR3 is TGTGCCTGGAGTGTACACCCTACTTCTAATTCACCCCTCCACTTT. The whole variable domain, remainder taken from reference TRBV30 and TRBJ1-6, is SQTIHQWPATLVQPVGSPLSLECTVEGTSNPNLYWYRQAAGRGLQLLFYSVGIGQISSEVPQNLSASRPQDRQFILSSKKLLLSDSGFYLCAWSVHPTSNSPLHFGNGTRLTVT.

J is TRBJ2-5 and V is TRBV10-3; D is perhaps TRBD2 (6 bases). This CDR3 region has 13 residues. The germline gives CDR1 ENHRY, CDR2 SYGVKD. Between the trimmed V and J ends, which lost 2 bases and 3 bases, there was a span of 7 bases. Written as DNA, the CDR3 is TGTGCCATCAGTGAGGAGCGGGAAGAGACCCAGTACTTC. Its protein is CAISEEREETQYF.

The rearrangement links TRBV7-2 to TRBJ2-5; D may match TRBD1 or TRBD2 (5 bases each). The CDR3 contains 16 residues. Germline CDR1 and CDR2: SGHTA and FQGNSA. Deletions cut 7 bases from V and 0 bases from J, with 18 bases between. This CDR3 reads CASTSRGSGHQETQYF. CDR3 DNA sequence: TGTGCCAGCACCTCCCGAGGGTCAGGGCACCAAGAGACCCAGTACTTC.

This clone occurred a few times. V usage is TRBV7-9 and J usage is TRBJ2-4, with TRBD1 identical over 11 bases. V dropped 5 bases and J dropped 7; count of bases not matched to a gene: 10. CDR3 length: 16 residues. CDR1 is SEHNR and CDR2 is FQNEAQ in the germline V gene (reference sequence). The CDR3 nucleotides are TGTGCCAGCAGCCCCTCTATGGGACAGGGGGGCAACATTCAGTACTTC. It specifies CASSPSMGQGGNIQYF. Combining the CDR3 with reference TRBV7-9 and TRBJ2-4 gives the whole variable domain DTGVSQNPRHKITKRGQNVTFRCDPISEHNRLYWYRQTLGQGPEFLTYFQNEAQLEKSRLLSDRFSAERPKGSFSTLEIQRTEQGDSAMYLCASSPSMGQGGNIQYFGAGTRLSVL.

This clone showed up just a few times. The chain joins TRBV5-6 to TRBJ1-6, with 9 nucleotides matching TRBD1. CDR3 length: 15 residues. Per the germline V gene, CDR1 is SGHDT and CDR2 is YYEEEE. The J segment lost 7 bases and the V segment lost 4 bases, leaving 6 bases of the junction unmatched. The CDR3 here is CASSTTGTGNSPLHF. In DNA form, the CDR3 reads TGTGCCAGCAGCACAACCGGGACAGGGAATTCACCCCTCCACTTT.

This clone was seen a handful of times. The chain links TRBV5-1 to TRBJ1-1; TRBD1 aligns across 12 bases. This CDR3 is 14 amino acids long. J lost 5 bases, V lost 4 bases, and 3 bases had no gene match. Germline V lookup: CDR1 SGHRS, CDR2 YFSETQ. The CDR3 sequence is CASSEGQGATEAFF. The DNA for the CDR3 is TGCGCCAGCAGCGAGGGACAGGGGGCTACTGAAGCTTTCTTT.

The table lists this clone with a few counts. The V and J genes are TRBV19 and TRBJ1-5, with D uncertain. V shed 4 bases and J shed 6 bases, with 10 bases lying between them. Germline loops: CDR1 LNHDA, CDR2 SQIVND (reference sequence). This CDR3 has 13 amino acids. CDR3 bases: TGTGCCAGTAGTACCCGAGCGGGTCAGCCCCAGCATTTT. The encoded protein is CASSTRAGQPQHF.

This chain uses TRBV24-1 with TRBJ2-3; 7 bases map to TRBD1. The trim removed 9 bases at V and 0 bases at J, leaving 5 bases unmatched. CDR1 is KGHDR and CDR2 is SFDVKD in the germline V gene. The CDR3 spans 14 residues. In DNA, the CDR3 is TGTGCCACCTGGACAGGTTCTAGCACAGATACGCAGTATTTT. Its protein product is CATWTGSSTDTQYF.

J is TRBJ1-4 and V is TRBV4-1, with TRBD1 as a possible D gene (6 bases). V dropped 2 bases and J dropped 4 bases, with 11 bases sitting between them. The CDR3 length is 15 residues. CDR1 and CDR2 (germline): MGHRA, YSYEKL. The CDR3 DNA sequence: TGCGCCAGCAGCCAAATGGAGGACAGTAATGAAAAACTGTTTTTT. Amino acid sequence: CASSQMEDSNEKLFF.

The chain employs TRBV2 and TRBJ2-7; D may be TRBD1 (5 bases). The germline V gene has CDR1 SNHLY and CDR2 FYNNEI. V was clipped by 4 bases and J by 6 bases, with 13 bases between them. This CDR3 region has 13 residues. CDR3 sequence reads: CASSGTRVGEQYV. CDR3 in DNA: TGTGCCAGCAGTGGGACCAGGGTTGGCGAGCAGTACGTC.

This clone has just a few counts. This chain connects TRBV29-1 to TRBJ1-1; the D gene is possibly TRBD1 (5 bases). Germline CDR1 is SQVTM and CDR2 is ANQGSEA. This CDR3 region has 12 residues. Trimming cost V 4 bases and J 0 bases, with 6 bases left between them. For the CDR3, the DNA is TGCAGCGTTGGACAGTTGAACACTGAAGCTTTCTTT. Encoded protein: CSVGQLNTEAFF.

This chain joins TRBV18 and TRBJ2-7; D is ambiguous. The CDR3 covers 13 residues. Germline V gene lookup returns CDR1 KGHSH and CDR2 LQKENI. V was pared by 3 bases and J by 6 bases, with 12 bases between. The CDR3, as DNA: TGTGCCAGCTCACCGGTCCCTTTGCTCGAGCAGTACGTC. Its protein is CASSPVPLLEQYV.

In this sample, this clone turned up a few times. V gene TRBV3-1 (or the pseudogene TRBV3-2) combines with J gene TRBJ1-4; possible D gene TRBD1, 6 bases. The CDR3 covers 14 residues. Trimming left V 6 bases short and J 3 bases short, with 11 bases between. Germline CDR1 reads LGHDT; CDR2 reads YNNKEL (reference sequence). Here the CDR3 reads CASSRRGSNEKLFF. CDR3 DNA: TGTGCCAGCAGTCGAAGGGGGTCTAATGAAAAACTGTTTTTT.

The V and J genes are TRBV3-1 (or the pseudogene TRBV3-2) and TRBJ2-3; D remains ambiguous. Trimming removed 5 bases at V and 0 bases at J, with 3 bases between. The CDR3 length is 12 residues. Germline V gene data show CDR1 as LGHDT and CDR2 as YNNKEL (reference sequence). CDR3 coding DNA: TGTGCCAGCAGCTACAGCACAGATACGCAGTATTTT. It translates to CASSYSTDTQYF.

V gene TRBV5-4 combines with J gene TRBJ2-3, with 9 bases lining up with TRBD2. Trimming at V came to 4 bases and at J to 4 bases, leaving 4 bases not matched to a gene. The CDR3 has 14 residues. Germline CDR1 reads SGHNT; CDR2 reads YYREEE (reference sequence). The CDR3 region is CASSRTSDADTQYF. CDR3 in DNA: TGTGCCAGCAGCAGGACTAGCGACGCAGATACGCAGTATTTT.

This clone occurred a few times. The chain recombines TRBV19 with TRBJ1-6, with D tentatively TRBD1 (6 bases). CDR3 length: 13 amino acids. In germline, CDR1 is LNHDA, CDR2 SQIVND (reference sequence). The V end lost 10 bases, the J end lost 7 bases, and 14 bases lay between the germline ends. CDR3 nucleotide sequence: TGTGCCACCGCACGGGACACCAATTCACCCCTCCACTTT. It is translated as CATARDTNSPLHF.

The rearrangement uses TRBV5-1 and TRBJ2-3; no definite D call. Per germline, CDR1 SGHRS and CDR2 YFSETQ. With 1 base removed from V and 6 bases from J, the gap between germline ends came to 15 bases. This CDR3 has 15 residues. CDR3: CASSLFPRTLDTQYF. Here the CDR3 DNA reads TGCGCCAGCAGCTTGTTCCCCCGCACCCTGGATACGCAGTATTTT.

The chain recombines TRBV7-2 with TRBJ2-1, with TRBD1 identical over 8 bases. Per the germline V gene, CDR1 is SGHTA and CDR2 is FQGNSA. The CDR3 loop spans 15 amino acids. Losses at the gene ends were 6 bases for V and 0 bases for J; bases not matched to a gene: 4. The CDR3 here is CASSYRGSSYNEQFF. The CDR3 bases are TGTGCCAGCAGTTACAGGGGGAGCTCCTACAATGAGCAGTTCTTC.

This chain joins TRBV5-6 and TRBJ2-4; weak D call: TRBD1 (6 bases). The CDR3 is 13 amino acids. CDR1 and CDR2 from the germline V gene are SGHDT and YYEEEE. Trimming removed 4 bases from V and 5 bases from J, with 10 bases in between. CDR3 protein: CASSKRTENIQYF. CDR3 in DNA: TGTGCCAGCAGCAAGCGGACAGAAAACATTCAGTACTTC.

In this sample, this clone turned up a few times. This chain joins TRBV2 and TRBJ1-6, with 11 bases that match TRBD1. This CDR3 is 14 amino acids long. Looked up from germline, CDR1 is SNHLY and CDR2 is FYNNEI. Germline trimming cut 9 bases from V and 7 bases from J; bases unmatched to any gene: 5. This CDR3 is CASDRDRGNSPLHF. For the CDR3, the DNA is TGTGCCAGTGACCGGGACAGGGGGAATTCACCCCTCCACTTT.

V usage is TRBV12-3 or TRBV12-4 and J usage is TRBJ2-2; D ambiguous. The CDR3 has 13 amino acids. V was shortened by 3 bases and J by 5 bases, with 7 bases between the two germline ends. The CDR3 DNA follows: TGTGCCAGCAGTTTCCTCAGGACCGGGGAGCTGTTTTTT. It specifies CASSFLRTGELFF.

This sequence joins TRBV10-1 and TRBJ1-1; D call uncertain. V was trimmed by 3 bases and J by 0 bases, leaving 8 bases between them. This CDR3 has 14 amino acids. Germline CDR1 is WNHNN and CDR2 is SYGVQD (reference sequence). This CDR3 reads CASSDPGLNTEAFF. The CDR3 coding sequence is TGCGCCAGCAGTGACCCAGGCTTGAACACTGAAGCTTTCTTT.

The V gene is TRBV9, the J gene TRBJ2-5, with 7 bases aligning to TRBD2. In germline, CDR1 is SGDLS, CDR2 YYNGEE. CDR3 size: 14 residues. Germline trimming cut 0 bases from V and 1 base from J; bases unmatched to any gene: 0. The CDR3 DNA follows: TGTGCCAGCAGCGTAGGACTAGCCCAAGAGACCCAGTACTTC. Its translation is CASSVGLAQETQYF.

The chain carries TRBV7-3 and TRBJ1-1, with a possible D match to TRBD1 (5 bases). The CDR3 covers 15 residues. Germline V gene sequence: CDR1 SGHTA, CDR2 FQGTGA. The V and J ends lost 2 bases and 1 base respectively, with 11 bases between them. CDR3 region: CASSLYPGQNTEAFF. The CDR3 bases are TGTGCCAGCAGCTTATATCCCGGACAGAACACTGAAGCTTTCTTT.

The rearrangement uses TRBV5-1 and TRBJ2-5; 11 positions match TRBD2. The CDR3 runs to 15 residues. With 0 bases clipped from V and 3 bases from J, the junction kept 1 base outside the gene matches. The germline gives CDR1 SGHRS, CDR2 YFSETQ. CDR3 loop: CASSLVSGGEETQYF. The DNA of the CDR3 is TGCGCCAGCAGCTTGGTTAGCGGGGGGGAAGAGACCCAGTACTTC.

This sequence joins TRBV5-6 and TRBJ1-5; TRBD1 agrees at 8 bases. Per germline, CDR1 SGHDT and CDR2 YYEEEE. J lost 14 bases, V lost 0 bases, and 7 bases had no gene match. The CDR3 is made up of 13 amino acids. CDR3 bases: TGTGCCAGCAGCTTGGGACAGGGGCCAGGCGAGCATTTT. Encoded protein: CASSLGQGPGEHF.